This T cell receptor (beta chain) comes out of a study of CD4 T cells in relation to SARS-CoV-2 and coronaviruses listed by TCRdb under 2021. As for the study more broadly: A median age of around 38 years, with a range of about 21 to 75 years, was recorded for the full convalescent cohort of over ten patients. The approximately 12 convalescent patients included 8 males and 4 females; two subjects were Hispanic. Patient-derived lymphoblastoid cell lines were used to map the HLA restriction of shared crossreactive spike epitopes. At the level of individual TCR clonotypes, the study measured memory CD4+ T cell crossreactivity between SARS-CoV-2 spike protein and common cold coronavirus spike proteins. Samples from a few pre-COVID donors and the naive versus memory experiments were sequenced with the Adaptive Biotechnologies TCR-sequencing kit; other data were Illumina-based. For other donors in the study, expansion assays were sequenced with a different, Illumina-based TCR-beta assay.

To separate naive from memory CD4+ T cells, cryopreserved PBMCs first underwent CD4 enrichment and then EasySep naive CD4+ T cell enrichment. Ficoll-Paque PLUS gradient centrifugation was used to isolate PBMCs from leukapheresis product or whole blood. PBMCs were either cryopreserved at -140°C or used fresh in the expansion assay. The QIAamp Micro DNA Kit was used to extract genomic DNA from the CD4+ T cells. CDR3 length: 15 amino acids, cysteine to phenylalanine. The sequence is cut down to CDR3 DNA, 45 bases in frame from base 1. According to the germline V gene, CDR1 reads SGHRS and CDR2 reads YFSETQ. Trimmed from V: 4 bases; trimmed from J: 8 bases; junction bases lacking a gene match: 8. Notes on this clone: Its antigen has not been determined. No quality values exist for individual bases; no much larger clone is one base distant.

General study outcomes and caveats: Significantly weaker SARS-CoV-2-driven expansion was shown by crossreactive clones than by monoreactive clones, consistent with antigenic imprinting. Memory CD4+ clonotypes crossrecognizing SARS-CoV-2 and at least one common cold coronavirus spike were found in roughly three fifths of donors. Sequencing of naive versus memory cells indicated that the assay detects memory recall responses, not primary responses primed during culture. Since the crossreactivity analysis centred on spike protein, crossreactivity against other viral proteins was not assessed. The study was constrained by small numbers of patients and of tested TCRs. No donor contributed both pre-pandemic and post-infection samples, which limited tracing the source of pre-existing responses.

Uncultured naive and memory CD4+ T cell DNA received deep-resolution immunoSEQ TCR-beta sequencing. In the authors' own workflow: During preprocessing, nonproductive sequences were removed, as were CDR3s that did not start with C, did not end with F or W, or were shorter than 7 amino acids. Cultured and uncultured naive and memory CD4+ repertoires were searched for CDR3s previously identified as spike- and CEF-reactive. CDR3 homology was quantified as pairwise Levenshtein distance, calculated with the stringdist R package after three terminal residues were trimmed from each end. Entries here come from immuneACCESS through TCRdb and include only in-frame sequences with V and J called. Some clones fail to appear in such tables; in the studies checked, an unresolved V gene covers under half of the shortfall, and the cause of the remainder is unknown. For V, J and clone size, that table is used; D and trimming come from the DNA. Recorded for this sample are 35,000 to 40,000 clones; roughly 90% of them occurred a single time. In total, the top ten clones hold more than 7% of the sample.

The material sequenced was memory CD4+ T cells from PBMCs. This specimen's cell subset or site label, interpreted: memory (non-naive) CD4+ T cells. The V gene is TRBV5-1 and the J gene is TRBJ1-6; TRBD1 agrees with 8 junctional bases. This TCR was sampled from an adult with COVID-19. CDR3 sequence: CASSPRTGTDSPLHF. The DNA reads as follows: TGCGCCAGCAGCCCCAGGACAGGGACGGATTCACCCCTCCACTTT.